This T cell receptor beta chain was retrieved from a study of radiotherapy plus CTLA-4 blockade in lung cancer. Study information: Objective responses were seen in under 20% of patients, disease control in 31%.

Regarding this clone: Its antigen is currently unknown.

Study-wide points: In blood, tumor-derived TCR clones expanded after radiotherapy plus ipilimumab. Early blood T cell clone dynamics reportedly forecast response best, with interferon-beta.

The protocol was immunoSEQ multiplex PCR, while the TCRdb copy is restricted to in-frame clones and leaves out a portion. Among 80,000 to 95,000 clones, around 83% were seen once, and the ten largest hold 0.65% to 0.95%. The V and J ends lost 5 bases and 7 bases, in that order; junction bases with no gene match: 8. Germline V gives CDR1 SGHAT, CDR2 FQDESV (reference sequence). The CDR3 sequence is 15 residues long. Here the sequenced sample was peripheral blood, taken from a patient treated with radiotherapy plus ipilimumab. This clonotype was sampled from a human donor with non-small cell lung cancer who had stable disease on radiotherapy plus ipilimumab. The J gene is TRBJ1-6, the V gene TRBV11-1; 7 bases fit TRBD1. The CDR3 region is CASSLRQGLNSPLHF. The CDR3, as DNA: TGTGCCAGCAGCCTTCGACAGGGTTTGAATTCACCCCTCCACTTT.